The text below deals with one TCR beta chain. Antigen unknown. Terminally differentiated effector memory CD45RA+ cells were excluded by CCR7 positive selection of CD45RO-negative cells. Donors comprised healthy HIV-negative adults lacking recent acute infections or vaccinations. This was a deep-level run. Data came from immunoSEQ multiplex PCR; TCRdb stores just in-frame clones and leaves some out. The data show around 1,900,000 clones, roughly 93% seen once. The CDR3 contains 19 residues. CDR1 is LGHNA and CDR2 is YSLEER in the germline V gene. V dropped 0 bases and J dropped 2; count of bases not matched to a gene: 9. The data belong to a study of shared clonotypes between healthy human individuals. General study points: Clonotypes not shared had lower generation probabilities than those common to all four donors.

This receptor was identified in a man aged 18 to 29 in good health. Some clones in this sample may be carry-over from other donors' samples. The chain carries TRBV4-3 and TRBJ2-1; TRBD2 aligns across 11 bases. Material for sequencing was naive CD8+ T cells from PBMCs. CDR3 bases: TGCGCCAGCAGCCAAGAAAAGTGGCCGGGACTAGCGGCCTACAATGAGCAGTTCTTC. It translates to CASSQEKWPGLAAYNEQFF.